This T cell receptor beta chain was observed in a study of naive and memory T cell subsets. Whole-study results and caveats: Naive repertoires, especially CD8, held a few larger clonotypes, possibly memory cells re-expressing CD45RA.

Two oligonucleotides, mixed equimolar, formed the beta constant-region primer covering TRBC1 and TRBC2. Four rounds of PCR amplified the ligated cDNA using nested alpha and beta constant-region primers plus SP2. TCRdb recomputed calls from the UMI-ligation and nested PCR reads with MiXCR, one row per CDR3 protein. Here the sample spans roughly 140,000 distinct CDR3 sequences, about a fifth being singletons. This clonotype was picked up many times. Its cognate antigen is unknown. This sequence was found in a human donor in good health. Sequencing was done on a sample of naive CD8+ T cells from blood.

Written as DNA, the CDR3 is TGTGCCAGCAGCTATGGATCAGATACGCAGTATTTT. Translation gives CASSYGSDTQYF. V usage is TRBV7-2 and J usage is TRBJ2-3; D unclear. The ends were cut back, 4 bases at V and 4 bases at J, with 6 bases in the middle. The CDR3 runs 12 residues. Germline V gene sequence: CDR1 SGHTA, CDR2 FQGNSA.